This T cell receptor (beta chain) was retrieved from a study of cytomegalovirus exposure and HLA in healthy donors. On this clone: Its antigen is not known.

Healthy people donating bone marrow made up the donors. The study ran its PCR with 60 Vbeta and 13 Jbeta primers. Per the original methods: The count from a later analysis was about 80 million unique TCR beta chains, some 11 million of them shared. Sequencing used immunoSEQ multiplex PCR; TCRdb keeps in-frame clones, though not all of them. D and trimming come from the DNA, and the V and J calls and clone size come from that table. The sample holds some 200,000 clones, 80% seen once. Regarding the study as a whole: The study put about 180 TCR beta chains on its list as cytomegalovirus-associated. Sequence variants that were highly shared formed a cluster that was likely a sequencing artifact.

Germline loops: CDR1 MNHEY, CDR2 SVGAGI. The CDR3 runs 13 residues. The sequenced sample consisted of PBMCs. This TCR was recovered from a boy under 18 in good health and CMV-seronegative. V usage is TRBV6-5 and J usage is TRBJ1-5; TRBD1 matches 7 bases. CDR3 loop: CGAGGSSNQPQHF. The CDR3 DNA reads as TGTGGGGCAGGGGGGAGTAGCAATCAGCCCCAGCATTTT.